The clone carrying this T cell receptor (beta chain) has just a few counts. The germline gives CDR1 SGHDT, CDR2 YYEEEE. V was pared by 4 bases and J by 8 bases, with 6 bases of the junction left unmatched. The CDR3 covers 13 residues. The data were taken from a study of cytomegalovirus exposure and HLA in healthy donors. The PCR used 60 Vbeta and 13 Jbeta primers. Here immunoSEQ multiplex PCR was the method, and the copy in TCRdb shows in-frame clones only, minus some. Seen here are some 180,000 clones, 77% observed once, and the top ten hold roughly 1.5%. The gene calls are TRBV5-6 and TRBJ1-2; 9 bases are a match to TRBD1. This clonotype was obtained from a man between 18 and 35 years old in good health and CMV-seronegative. The sequenced material came from PBMCs. The CDR3 bases are TGTGCCAGCAGCCCCTGGGACAGGGAGGGCTACACCTTC. Protein: CASSPWDREGYTF.